Below, one T cell receptor (beta chain) is given with its context. Its antigen is still unknown. This sample stems from a study of OX40 agonist ivuxolimab in advanced cancers. The study, taken as a whole, reports: By week 6 at 0.1 to 3.0 mg/kg, blood CD4+ and CD8+ T cells had expanded clonally.

The V and J ends lost 5 bases and 5 bases, in that order; junction bases with no gene match: 7. Germline CDR1 MNHEY, CDR2 SMNVEV (reference sequence). The CDR3 totals 14 residues. TCRdb's table, derived via immunoSEQ multiplex PCR, lists solely in-frame clones and lacks some. The data hold 70,000 or so clones, with roughly nine tenths observed a single time. The sequence came from an adult with an advanced solid tumor such as melanoma, head and neck, liver or kidney cancer. The V call is TRBV27, the J call TRBJ2-7; 9 nucleotides line up with TRBD1. This material consisted of CD4+ or CD8+ T cells sorted from blood, taken in a trial of the OX40 agonist ivuxolimab. The DNA for the CDR3 is TGTGCCAGCAGTCTCGGGACAGGGTGGGACGAGCAGTACTTC. Protein: CASSLGTGWDEQYF.